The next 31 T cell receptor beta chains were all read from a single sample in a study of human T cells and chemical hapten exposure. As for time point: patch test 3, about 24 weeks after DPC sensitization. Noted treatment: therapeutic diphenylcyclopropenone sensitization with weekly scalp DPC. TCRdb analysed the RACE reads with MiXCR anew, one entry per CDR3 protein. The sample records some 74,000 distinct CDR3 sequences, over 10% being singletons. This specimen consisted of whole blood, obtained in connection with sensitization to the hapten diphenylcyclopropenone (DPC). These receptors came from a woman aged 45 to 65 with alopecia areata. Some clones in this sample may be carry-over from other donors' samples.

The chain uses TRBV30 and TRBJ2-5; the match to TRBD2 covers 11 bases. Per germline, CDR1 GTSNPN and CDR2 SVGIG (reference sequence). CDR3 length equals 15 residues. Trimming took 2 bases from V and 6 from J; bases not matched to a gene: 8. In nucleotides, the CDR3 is TGTGCCTGGAGTATAGGACTAGCGGGCTGGAAGACCCAGTACTTC. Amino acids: CAWSIGLAGWKTQYF.

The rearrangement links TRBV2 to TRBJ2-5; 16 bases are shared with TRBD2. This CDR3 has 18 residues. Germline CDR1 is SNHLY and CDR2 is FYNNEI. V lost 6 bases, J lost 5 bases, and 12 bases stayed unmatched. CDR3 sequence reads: CASSFLGLAGGPHETQYF. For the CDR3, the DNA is TGTGCCAGCAGCTTTTTGGGACTAGCGGGAGGGCCGCACGAGACCCAGTACTTC.

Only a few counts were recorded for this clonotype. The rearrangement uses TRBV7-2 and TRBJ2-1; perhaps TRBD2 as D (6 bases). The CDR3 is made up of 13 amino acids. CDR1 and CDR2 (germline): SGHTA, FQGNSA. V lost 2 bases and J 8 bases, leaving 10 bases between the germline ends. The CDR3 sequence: CASSLIPGDEQFF. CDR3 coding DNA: TGTGCCAGCAGCTTAATCCCGGGGGATGAGCAGTTCTTC.

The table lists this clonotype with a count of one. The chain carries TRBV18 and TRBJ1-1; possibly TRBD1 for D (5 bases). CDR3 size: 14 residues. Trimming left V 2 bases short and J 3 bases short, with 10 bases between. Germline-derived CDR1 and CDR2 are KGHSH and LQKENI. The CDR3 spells CASSPGGRDTEAFF. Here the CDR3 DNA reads TGTGCCAGCTCACCAGGTGGCAGGGACACTGAAGCTTTCTTT. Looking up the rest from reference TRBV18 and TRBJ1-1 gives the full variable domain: NAGVMQNPRHLVRRRGQEARLRCSPMKGHSHVYWYRQLPEEGLKFMVYLQKENIIDESGMPKERFSAEFPKEGPSILRIQQVVRGDSAAYFCASSPGGRDTEAFFGQGTRLTVV.

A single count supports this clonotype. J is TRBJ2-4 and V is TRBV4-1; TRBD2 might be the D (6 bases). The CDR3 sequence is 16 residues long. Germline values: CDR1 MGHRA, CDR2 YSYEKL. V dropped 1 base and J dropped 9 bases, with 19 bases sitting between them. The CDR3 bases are TGCGCCAGCAGCCAAGTGCCCGGGAGTCCTGGGAGCATTCAGTACTTC. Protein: CASSQVPGSPGSIQYF.

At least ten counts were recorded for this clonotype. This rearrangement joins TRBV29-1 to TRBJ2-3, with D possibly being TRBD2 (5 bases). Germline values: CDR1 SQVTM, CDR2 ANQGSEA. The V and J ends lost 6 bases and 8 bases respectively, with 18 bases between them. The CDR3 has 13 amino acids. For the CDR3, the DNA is TGCAGCGTCGCTGAGAGGGCGAGAGCTACGCAGTATTTT. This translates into CSVAERARATQYF.

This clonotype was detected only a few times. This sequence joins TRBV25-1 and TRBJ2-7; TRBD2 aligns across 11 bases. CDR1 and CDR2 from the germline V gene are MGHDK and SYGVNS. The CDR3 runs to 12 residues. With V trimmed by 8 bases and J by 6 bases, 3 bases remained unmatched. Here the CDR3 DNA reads TGTGCCAGCGTCGGGACTAGCGGCGAGCAGTACTTC. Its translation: CASVGTSGEQYF.

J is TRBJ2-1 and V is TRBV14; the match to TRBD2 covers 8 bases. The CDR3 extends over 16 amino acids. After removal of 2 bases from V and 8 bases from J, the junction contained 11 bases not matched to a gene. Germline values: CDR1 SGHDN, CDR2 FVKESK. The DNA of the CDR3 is TGTGCCAGCAGCCAACGCGGCACGGGAGGGTCTTATGAGCAGTTCTTC. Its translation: CASSQRGTGGSYEQFF.

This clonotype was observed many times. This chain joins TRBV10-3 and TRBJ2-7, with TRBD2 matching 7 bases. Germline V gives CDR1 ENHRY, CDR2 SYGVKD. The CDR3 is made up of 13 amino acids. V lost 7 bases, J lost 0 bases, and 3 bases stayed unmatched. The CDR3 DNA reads TGTGCCATCAAAAGCGGGACCTCCTACGAGCAGTACTTC. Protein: CAIKSGTSYEQYF.

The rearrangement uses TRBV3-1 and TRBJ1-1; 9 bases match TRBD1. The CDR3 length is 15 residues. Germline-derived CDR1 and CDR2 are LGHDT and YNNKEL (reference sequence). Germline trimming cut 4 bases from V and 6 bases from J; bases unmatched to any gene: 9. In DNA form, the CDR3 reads TGTGCCAGCAGCCTGTCTGGGACAGGGTTTTCTGAAGCTTTCTTT. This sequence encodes CASSLSGTGFSEAFF.

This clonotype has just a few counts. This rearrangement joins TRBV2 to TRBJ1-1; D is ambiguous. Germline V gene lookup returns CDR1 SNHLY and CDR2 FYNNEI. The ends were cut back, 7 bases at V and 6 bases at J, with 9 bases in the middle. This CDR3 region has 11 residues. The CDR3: CASMFGAEAFF. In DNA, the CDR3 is TGTGCCAGCATGTTTGGAGCTGAAGCTTTCTTT.

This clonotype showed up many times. CDR3 amino acids: CASSSGLAVYNEQFF. The DNA of the CDR3 is TGTGCCAGCAGTTCCGGACTAGCGGTCTACAATGAGCAGTTCTTC. The chain employs TRBV6-5 and TRBJ2-1, with 10 bases fitting TRBD2. This CDR3 has 15 residues. V gave up 4 bases and J gave up 3 bases; unmatched junction bases: 3. Germline CDR1 reads MNHEY; CDR2 reads SVGAGI.

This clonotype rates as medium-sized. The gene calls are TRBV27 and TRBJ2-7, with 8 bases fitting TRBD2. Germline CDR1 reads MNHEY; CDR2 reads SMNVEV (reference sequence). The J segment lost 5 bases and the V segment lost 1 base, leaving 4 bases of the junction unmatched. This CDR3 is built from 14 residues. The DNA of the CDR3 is TGTGCCAGCAGTTTATGGGGCGGGAGGAACGAGCAGTACTTC. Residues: CASSLWGGRNEQYF.

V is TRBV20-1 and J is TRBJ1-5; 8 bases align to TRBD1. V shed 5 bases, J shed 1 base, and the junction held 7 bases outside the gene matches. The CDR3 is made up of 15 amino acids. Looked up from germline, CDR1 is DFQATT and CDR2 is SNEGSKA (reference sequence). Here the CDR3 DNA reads TGCAGTGCTCCGGACAGGGTTCGGAGCAATCAGCCCCAGCATTTT. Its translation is CSAPDRVRSNQPQHF.

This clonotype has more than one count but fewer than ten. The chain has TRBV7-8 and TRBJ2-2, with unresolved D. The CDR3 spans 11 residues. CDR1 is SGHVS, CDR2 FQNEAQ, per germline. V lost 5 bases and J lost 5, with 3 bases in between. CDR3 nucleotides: TGTGCCAGCAGCCGGACCGGGGAGCTGTTTTTT. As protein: CASSRTGELFF. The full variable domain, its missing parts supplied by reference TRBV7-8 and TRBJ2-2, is GAGVSQSPRYKVAKRGQDVALRCDPISGHVSLFWYQQALGQGPEFLTYFQNEAQLDKSGLPSDRFFAERPEGSVSTLKIQRTQQEDSAVYLCASSRTGELFFGEGSRLTVL.

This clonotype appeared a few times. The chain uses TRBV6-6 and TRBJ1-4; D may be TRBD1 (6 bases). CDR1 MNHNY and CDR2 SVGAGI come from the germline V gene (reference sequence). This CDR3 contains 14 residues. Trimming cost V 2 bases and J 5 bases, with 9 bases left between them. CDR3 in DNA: TGTGCCAGCAGTTACGGGCAGGGGAATGAAAAACTGTTTTTT. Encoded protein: CASSYGQGNEKLFF.

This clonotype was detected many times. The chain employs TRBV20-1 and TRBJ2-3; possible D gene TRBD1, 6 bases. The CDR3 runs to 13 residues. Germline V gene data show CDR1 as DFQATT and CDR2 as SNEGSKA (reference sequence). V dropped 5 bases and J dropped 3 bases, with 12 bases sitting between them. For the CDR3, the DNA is TGCAGTGCTTTGACAGGTGGGACAGATACGCAGTATTTT. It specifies CSALTGGTDTQYF.

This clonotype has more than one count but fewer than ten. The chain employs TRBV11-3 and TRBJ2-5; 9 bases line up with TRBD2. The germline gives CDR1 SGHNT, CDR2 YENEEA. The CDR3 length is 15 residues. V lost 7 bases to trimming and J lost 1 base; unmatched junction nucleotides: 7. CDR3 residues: CASKMRAGGQETQYF. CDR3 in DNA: TGTGCCAGCAAAATGAGAGCGGGAGGCCAAGAGACCCAGTACTTC.

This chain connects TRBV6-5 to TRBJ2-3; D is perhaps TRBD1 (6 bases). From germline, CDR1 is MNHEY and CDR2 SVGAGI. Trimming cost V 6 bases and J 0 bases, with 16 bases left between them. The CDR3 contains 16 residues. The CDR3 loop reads CASSQYGQTSTDTQYF. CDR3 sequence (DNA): TGTGCCAGCAGCCAGTACGGACAGACGAGCACAGATACGCAGTATTTT.

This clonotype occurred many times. Here the CDR3 DNA reads TGCGCCAGCAGTGATATTCTGGGATTCAGGGCCAAAAACATTCAGTACTTC. This gives the protein CASSDILGFRAKNIQYF. The rearrangement links TRBV10-2 to TRBJ2-4; D gene uncertain. The CDR3 sequence is 17 residues long. V gave up 3 bases and J gave up 1 base, with 16 bases separating them. The germline V gene has CDR1 WSHSY and CDR2 SAAADI.

The CDR3 DNA follows: TGTGCCAGCTCACCTAGACACCTCTCGAAAGAGACCCAGTACTTC. Protein sequence: CASSPRHLSKETQYF. The rearrangement links TRBV18 to TRBJ2-5; no clear D gene. CDR1 and CDR2 (germline): KGHSH, LQKENI. V lost 3 bases to trimming and J lost 3 bases, with 14 bases between them. This CDR3 spans 15 amino acids.

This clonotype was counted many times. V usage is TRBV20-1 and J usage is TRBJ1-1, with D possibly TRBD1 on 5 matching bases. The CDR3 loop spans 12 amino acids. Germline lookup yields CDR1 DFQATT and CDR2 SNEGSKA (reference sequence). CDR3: CRSRGVNTEAFF. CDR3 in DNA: TGCAGATCCAGAGGGGTGAACACTGAAGCTTTCTTT.

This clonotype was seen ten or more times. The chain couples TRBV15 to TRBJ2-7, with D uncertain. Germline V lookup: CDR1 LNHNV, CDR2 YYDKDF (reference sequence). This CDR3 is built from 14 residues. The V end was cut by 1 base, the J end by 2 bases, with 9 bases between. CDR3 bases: TGTGCCACCAGCAGAGTGATCGGAACCTACGAGCAGTACTTC. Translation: CATSRVIGTYEQYF.

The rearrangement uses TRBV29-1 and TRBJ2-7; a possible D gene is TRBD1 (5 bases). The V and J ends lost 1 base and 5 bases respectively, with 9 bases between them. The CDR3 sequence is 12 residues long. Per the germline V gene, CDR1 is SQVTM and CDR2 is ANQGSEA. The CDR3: CSVEGGGHEQYF. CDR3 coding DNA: TGCAGCGTTGAAGGGGGCGGCCACGAGCAGTACTTC.

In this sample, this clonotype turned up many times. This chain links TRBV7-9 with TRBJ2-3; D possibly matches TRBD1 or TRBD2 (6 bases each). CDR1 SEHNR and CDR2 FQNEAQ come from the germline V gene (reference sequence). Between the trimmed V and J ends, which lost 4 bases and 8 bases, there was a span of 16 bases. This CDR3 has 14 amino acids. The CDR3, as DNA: TGTGCCAGCAGCTCTGGGGGGCAGGGAGCTACGCAGTATTTT. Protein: CASSSGGQGATQYF. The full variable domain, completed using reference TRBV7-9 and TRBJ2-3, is DTGVSQNPRHKITKRGQNVTFRCDPISEHNRLYWYRQTLGQGPEFLTYFQNEAQLEKSRLLSDRFSAERPKGSFSTLEIQRTEQGDSAMYLCASSSGGQGATQYFGPGTRLTVL.

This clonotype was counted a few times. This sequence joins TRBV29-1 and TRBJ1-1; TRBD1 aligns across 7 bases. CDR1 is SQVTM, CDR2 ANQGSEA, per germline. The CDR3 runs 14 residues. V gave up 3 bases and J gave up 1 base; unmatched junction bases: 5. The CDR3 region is CSVDTTGSNTEAFF. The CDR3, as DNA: TGCAGCGTTGACACGACAGGGTCGAACACTGAAGCTTTCTTT. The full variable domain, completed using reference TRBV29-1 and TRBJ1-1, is SAVISQKPSRDICQRGTSLTIQCQVDSQVTMMFWYRQQPGQSLTLIATANQGSEATYESGFVIDKFPISRPNLTFSTLTVSNMSPEDSSIYLCSVDTTGSNTEAFFGQGTRLTVV.

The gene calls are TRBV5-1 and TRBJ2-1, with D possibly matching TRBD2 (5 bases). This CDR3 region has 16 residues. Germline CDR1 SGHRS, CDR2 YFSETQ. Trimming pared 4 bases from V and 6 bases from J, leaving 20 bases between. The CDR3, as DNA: TGCGCCAGCAGCCGCCTAGGCGCGGACTCTTCCAATGAGCAGTTCTTC. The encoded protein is CASSRLGADSSNEQFF. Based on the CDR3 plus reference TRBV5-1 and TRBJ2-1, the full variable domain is KAGVTQTPRYLIKTRGQQVTLSCSPISGHRSVSWYQQTPGQGLQFLFEYFSETQRNKGNFPGRFSGRQFSNSRSEMNVSTLELGDSALYLCASSRLGADSSNEQFFGPGTRLTVL.

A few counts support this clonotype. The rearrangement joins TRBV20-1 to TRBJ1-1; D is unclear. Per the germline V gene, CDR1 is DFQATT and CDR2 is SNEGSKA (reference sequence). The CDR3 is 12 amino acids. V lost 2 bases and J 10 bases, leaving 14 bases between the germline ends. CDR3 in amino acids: CSARFGGSSAFF. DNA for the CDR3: TGCAGTGCTAGATTTGGCGGTTCCTCAGCTTTCTTT.

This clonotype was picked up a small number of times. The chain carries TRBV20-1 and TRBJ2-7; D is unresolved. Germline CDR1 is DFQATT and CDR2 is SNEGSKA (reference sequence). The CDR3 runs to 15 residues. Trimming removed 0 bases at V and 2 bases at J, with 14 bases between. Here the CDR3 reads CSAREWLLRAYEQYF. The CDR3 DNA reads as TGCAGTGCTAGAGAATGGTTACTTCGAGCCTACGAGCAGTACTTC.

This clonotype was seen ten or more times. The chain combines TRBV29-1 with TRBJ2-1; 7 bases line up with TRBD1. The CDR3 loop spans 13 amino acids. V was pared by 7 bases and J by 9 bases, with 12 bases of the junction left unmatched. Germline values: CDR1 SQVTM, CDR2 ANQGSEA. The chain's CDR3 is CSARTGLSIEQFF. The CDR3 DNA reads TGCAGCGCCAGGACAGGACTCTCGATTGAGCAGTTCTTC.

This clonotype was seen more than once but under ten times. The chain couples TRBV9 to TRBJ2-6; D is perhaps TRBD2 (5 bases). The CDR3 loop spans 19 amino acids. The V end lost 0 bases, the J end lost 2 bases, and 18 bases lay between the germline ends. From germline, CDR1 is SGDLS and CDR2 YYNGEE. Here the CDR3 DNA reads TGTGCCAGCAGCGTAGTGGTACTAGGGAGCTCCCCTGGGGCCAACGTCCTGACTTTC. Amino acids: CASSVVVLGSSPGANVLTF. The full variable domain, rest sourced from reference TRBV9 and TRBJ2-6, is DSGVTQTPKHLITATGQRVTLRCSPRSGDLSVYWYQQSLDQGLQFLIQYYNGEERAKGNILERFSAQQFPDLHSELNLSSLELGDSALYFCASSVVVLGSSPGANVLTFGAGSRLTVL.